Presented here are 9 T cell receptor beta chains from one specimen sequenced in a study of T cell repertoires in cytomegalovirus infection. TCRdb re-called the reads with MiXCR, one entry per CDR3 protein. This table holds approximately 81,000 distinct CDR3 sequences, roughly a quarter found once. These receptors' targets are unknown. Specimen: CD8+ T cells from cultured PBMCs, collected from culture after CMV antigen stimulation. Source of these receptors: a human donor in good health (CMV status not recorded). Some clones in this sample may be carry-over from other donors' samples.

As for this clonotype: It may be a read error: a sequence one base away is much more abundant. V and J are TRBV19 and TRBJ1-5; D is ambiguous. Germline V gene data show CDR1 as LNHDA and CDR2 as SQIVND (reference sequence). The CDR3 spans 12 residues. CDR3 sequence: CASSSSNQPPHF. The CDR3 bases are TGTGCCAGTAGTAGTAGCAATCAGCCCCCGCATTTT.

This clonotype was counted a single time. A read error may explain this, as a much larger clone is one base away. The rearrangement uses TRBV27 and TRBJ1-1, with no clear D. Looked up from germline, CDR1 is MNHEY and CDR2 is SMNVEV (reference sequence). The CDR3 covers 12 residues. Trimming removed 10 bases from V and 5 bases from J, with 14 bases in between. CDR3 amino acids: CANSMRGTEAFF. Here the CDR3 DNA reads TGTGCCAACTCAATGCGGGGTACTGAAGCTTTCTTT.

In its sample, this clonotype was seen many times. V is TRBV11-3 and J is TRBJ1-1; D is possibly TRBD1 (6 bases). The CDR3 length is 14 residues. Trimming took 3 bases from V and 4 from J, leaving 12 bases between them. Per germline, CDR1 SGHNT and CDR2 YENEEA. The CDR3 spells CASSFRGGSTEAFF. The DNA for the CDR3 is TGTGCCAGCAGCTTCAGGGGAGGGAGCACTGAAGCTTTCTTT. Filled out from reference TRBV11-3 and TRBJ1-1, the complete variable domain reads EAGVVQSPRYKIIEKKQPVAFWCNPISGHNTLYWYLQNLGQGPELLIRYENEEAVDDSQLPKDRFSAERLKGVDSTLKIQPAELGDSAVYLCASSFRGGSTEAFFGQGTRLTVV.

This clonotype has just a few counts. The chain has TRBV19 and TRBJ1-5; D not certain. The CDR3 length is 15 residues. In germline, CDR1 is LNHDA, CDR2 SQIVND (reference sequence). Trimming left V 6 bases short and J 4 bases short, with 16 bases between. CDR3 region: CASRYWEGGNQPQHF. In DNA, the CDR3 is TGTGCCAGTAGGTACTGGGAGGGTGGGAATCAGCCCCAGCATTTT.

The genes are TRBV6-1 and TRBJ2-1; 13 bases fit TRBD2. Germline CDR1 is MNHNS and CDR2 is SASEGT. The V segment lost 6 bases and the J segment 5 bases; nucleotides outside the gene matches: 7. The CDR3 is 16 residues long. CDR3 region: CASSSRLAGGDNEQFF. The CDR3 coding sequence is TGTGCCAGCAGCTCGAGACTAGCGGGGGGTGACAATGAGCAGTTCTTC.

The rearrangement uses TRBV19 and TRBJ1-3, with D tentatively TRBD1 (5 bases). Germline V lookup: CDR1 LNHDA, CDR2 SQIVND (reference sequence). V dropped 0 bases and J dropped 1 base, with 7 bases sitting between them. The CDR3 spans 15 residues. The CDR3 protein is CASSIDGGSGNTIYF. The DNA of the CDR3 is TGTGCCAGTAGTATAGATGGGGGGTCTGGAAACACCATATATTTT.

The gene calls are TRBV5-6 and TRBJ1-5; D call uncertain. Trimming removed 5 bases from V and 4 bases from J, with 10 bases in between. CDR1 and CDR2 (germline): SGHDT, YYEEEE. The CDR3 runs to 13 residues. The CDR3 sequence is CASSAGVNQPQHF. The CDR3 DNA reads TGTGCCAGCAGTGCAGGAGTGAATCAGCCCCAGCATTTT.

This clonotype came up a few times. The CDR3 spells CASRPDRGLVGELFF. DNA of the CDR3: TGTGCCAGTAGGCCGGACAGGGGGCTCGTCGGGGAGCTGTTTTTT. The chain is built from TRBV19 and TRBJ2-2; 11 bases match TRBD1. From germline, CDR1 is LNHDA and CDR2 SQIVND (reference sequence). The CDR3 is 15 amino acids. V lost 6 bases and J lost 7; bases outside the gene matches: 7.

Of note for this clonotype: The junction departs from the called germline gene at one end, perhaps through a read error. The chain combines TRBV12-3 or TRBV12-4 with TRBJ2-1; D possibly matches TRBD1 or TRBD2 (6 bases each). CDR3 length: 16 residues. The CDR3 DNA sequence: TGTGCCAGCAGTGGATACAGGGAGGCGCGATACAATGAGCAGCTCTTC. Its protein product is CASSGYREARYNEQLF.